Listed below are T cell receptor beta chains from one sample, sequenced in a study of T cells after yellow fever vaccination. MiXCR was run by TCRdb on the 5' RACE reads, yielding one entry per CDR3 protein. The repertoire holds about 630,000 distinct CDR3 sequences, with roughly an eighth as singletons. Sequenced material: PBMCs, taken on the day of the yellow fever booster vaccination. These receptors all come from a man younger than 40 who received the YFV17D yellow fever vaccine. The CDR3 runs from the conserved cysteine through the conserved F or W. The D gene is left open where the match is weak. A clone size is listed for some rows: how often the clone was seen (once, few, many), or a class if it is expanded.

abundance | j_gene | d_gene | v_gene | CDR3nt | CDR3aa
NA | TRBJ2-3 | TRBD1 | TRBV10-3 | TGTGCCATACGACAGGGGGCTGTCGGGGATACGCAGTATTTT | CAIRQGAVGDTQYF
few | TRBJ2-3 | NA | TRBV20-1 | TGCAGTGCTAGATTGAGGACTATGCTGGGGGTAGATACGCAGTATTTT | CSARLRTMLGVDTQYF
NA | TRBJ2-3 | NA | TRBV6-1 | TGTGCCAGCAGTGAAGGGGCTGGCCCTAGTAGCACAGATACGCAGTATTTT | CASSEGAGPSSTDTQYF
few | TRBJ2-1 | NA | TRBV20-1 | TGCAGTGCTAGAGTCCGGGGGATCACCTACAATGAGCAGTTCTTC | CSARVRGITYNEQFF
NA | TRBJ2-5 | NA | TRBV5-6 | TGTGCCAGCACCCTGACCCAAGAGACCCAGTGCTTC | CASTLTQETQCF
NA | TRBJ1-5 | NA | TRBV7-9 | TGTGCCAGCAGCTTAGACAGGGCGGGGCCCCAGCATTTT | CASSLDRAGPQHF
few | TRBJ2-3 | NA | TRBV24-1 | TGTGCCACCAGTGATAATGATTTTCCAGATACGCAGTATTTT | CATSDNDFPDTQYF
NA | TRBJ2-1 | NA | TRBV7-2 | TGTGCCAGCAGCTTAGATCTTACTGAGCAGTTCTTC | CASSLDLTEQFF
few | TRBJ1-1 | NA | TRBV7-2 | TGTGCCAGCAGCTCCCGACGGCTACTCCCAGAGATCACTGAAGCTTTCTTT | CASSSRRLLPEITEAFF
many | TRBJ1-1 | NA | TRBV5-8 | TGTGCCAGCAGGTTTCAGCTAAACACTGAAGCTTTCTTT | CASRFQLNTEAFF
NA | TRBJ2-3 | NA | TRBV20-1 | TGCAGTGCTAGAGAGGGTACGCCAGGGGCAGATACGCAGTATTTT | CSAREGTPGADTQYF
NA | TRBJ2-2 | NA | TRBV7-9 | TGTGACAGCAGCTTTATGGACTTACGCACCGGGGAGCTGTTTTTT | CDSSFMDLRTGELFF
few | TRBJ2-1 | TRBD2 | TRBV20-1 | TGCAGTGCTATAGCGGGAGTCGGCAACAATGAGCAGTTCTTC | CSAIAGVGNNEQFF
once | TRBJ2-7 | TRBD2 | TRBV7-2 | TGTGCCAGCAGTGAACCTCCGGCGGGAGCCTACGAGCAGTACTTC | CASSEPPAGAYEQYF
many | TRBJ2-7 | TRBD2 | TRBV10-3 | TGTGCCATCAGTGAGACCGGGAGACTAGCGGGGTCCTACGAGCAGTACTTC | CAISETGRLAGSYEQYF
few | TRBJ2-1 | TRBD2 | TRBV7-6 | TGTGCCAGCACCCCGGGGGTCAGCGGGGTTGAGCAGTTCTTC | CASTPGVSGVEQFF
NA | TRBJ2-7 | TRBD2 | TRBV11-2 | TGTGCCAGCAGCTTTAGTCCCGCGGGAGAAACGGGGGAGCAGTACTTC | CASSFSPAGETGEQYF
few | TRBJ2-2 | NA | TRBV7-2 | TGTGCCAGCAGCTTAACACAGGGTACTGGCGGGGAGCTGTTTTTT | CASSLTQGTGGELFF
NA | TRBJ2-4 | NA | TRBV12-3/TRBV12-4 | TGTGCCAGCAGTTTATCAAGCGGGATTCAGTACTTC | CASSLSSGIQYF
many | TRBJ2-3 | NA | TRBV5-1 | TGCGCCAGCAGCTTGGACGGACGCACAGATACGCAGTATTTT | CASSLDGRTDTQYF
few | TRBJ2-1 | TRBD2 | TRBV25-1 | TGTGCCAGCAGTAGGGTAGCGGGAGGTACCTACAATGAGCAGTTCTTC | CASSRVAGGTYNEQFF
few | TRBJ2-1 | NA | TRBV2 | TGTGCCAGAACCGAGGATACAGGGTACCAATTTGAGCAGTTCTTC | CARTEDTGYQFEQFF
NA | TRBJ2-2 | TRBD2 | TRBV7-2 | TGTGCCAGCAGGAAAGGACTAGCGGATACCGGGGAGCTGTTTTTT | CASRKGLADTGELFF
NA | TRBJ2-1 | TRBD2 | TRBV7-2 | TGTGCCAGCAGTCCTAGCGGGAGTCTTTCCTACAATGAGCAGTTCTTC | CASSPSGSLSYNEQFF
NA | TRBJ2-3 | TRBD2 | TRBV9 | TGTGCCAGCCGCCGAGCGGGAGTGGACACAGATACGCAGTATTTT | CASRRAGVDTDTQYF
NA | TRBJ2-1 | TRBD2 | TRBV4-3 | TGCGCCAGCAGCCAAGATCATTTAAGCGGGAGGCTGAACAATGAGCAGTTCTTC | CASSQDHLSGRLNNEQFF
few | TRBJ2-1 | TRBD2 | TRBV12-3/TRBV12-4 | TGTGCCAGCAGTCCGCTGGGACTAGCAGCCTACAATGAGCAGTTCTTC | CASSPLGLAAYNEQFF
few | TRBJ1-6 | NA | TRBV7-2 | TGTGCCAGCACCTCGGAGATAGATAATTCACCCCTCCACTTT | CASTSEIDNSPLHF
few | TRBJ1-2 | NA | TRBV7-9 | TGTGCCAGCAGCTTAGGGGAAGCCCTACCCGGTGGGTATGGCTACACCTTC | CASSLGEALPGGYGYTF
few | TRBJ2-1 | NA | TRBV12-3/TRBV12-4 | TGTGCCAGCAGTTTAGAAGCGGCCTCCTACAATGAGCAGTTCTTC | CASSLEAASYNEQFF
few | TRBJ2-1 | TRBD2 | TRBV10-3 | TGTGCCATCAGTGAAGGACTAGCCCACCGGAGCTCCTACAATGAGCAGTTCTTC | CAISEGLAHRSSYNEQFF
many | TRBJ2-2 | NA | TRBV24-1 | TGTGCCACCAGTGAGACGGACGGGGAGCTGTTTTTT | CATSETDGELFF
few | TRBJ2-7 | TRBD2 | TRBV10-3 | TGTGCCATCAGTGATAACAGCGGGGCTCGCCGGAGGGGCGAGCAGTACTTC | CAISDNSGARRRGEQYF
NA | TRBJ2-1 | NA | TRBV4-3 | TGCGCCAGCAGCCAAGATGAACTACGATACAATGAGCAGTTCTTC | CASSQDELRYNEQFF
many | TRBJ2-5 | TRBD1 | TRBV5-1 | TGCGCCAGCAGCTACCAGGGGGAAGAGACCCAGTACTTC | CASSYQGEETQYF
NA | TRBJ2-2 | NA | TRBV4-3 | TGCGCCAGCAGCCCCTATGGTGGGCGGGCAAATACCGGGGAGCTGTTTTTT | CASSPYGGRANTGELFF